This entry is about one T cell receptor (beta chain). What it binds is unknown. This sample was included in a study of CD8 T cells in ankylosing spondylitis. Study results and caveats: Ankylosing spondylitis blood appeared to be characterized by a TCR beta motif of roughly eight highly homologous variants. Significantly higher representation of disease-linked clones was reported for matched ankylosing spondylitis synovial fluid.

Germline loops: CDR1 SGHTA, CDR2 FQGNSA. This CDR3 is built from 15 residues. Trimming left V 3 bases short and J 2 bases short, with 14 bases between. Libraries for TCR beta were made by quantitative 5'-RACE with molecular barcodes. TCRdb used MiXCR to reprocess the 5' RACE reads, holding one entry per CDR3 protein. The sample lists about 840,000 distinct CDR3 sequences; approximately 12% were seen once. This sequence originates from a male donor with ankylosing spondylitis. The chain carries TRBV7-2 and TRBJ2-7; possible D gene TRBD2, 6 bases. Sample: blood, either unsorted or a sorted T cell fraction (not recorded which). CDR3 residues: CASSFPGTPPYEQYF. The CDR3 DNA sequence: TGTGCCAGCAGCTTCCCCGGGACTCCACCCTACGAGCAGTACTTC.